Below are 7 T cell receptor beta chains sequenced from a single sample in a study of T-cell memory formation after mild COVID-19. Via MiXCR, TCRdb re-called the 5' RACE reads, giving one row per CDR3 protein. The data hold about 210,000 distinct CDR3 sequences, with approximately 10% observed a single time. The material sequenced was PBMCs or a T cell subset sorted from them (not recorded which). The origin of the receptors is a man younger than 35 who had mild COVID-19 (a few samples of this study predate the infection). Cell type and time point are not known.

This clonotype was recorded a few times. This chain connects TRBV4-2 to TRBJ2-5; the D gene is possibly TRBD2 (6 bases). The CDR3 is 15 residues long. Trimming stripped 0 bases from V and 1 base from J, with 9 bases between. Germline assignment: CDR1 LGHNA and CDR2 YNFKEQ. In DNA, the CDR3 is TGTGCCAGCAGCCAAGATCCGGGACTCCAAGAGACCCAGTACTTC. Amino acids: CASSQDPGLQETQYF.

This clonotype was counted only a few times. The chain uses TRBV7-3 and TRBJ2-3; 14 bases agree with TRBD2. The CDR3 has 15 residues. The V gene end was trimmed by 6 bases and the J gene end by 6 bases; junction bases not matched to a gene: 5. Germline CDR1 and CDR2: SGHTA and FQGTGA. The CDR3: CASSFGTSGGDTQYF. The DNA for the CDR3 is TGTGCCAGCAGTTTCGGGACTAGCGGGGGCGATACGCAGTATTTT.

This sequence joins TRBV3-1 and TRBJ2-1, with a tentative D call TRBD2 (6 bases). Germline V gives CDR1 LGHDT, CDR2 YNNKEL (reference sequence). This CDR3 comprises 13 residues. The ends were cut back, 3 bases at V and 7 bases at J, with 10 bases in the middle. The CDR3 spells CASSHRGGNEQFF. The CDR3 coding sequence is TGTGCCAGCAGCCATCGGGGAGGAAATGAGCAGTTCTTC.

This rearrangement joins TRBV12-3 or TRBV12-4 to TRBJ1-2; unclear D gene. The CDR3 extends over 16 amino acids. Trimming stripped 2 bases from V and 5 bases from J, with 18 bases between. This CDR3 is CASSLSPSGRKYGYTF. The CDR3 DNA reads TGTGCCAGCAGTTTAAGCCCGAGTGGGAGAAAGTATGGCTACACCTTC.

The J gene is TRBJ2-3, the V gene TRBV3-1; 7 bases are shared with TRBD2. Germline V CDR1 and CDR2: LGHDT, YNNKEL (reference sequence). The CDR3 consists of 17 residues. J lost 2 bases, V lost 1 base, and 9 bases had no gene match. CDR3 loop: CASSQVAQAGFTDTQYF. CDR3 nucleotides: TGTGCCAGCAGCCAAGTTGCCCAAGCGGGGTTCACAGATACGCAGTATTTT.

This clonotype showed up many times. CDR3 region: CSARDVQRGTDTQYF. The CDR3 DNA reads as TGCAGTGCTAGAGATGTACAGCGGGGGACAGATACGCAGTATTTT. The chain employs TRBV20-1 and TRBJ2-3; 8 positions agree with TRBD2. Germline CDR1 and CDR2: DFQATT and SNEGSKA (reference sequence). The CDR3 has 15 residues. The junction had 5 bases not matched to a gene; V was cut back by 0 bases and J by 3 bases.

The sample holds a few counts of this clonotype. The rearrangement uses TRBV9 and TRBJ2-2, with D hard to call. CDR3 length: 14 residues. Per germline, CDR1 SGDLS and CDR2 YYNGEE. Trimming shortened V by 0 bases and J by 2 bases, and 5 bases separated the two germline ends. The CDR3 bases are TGTGCCAGCAGCGTAGTGGTCAACACCGGGGAGCTGTTTTTT. Encoded protein: CASSVVVNTGELFF.